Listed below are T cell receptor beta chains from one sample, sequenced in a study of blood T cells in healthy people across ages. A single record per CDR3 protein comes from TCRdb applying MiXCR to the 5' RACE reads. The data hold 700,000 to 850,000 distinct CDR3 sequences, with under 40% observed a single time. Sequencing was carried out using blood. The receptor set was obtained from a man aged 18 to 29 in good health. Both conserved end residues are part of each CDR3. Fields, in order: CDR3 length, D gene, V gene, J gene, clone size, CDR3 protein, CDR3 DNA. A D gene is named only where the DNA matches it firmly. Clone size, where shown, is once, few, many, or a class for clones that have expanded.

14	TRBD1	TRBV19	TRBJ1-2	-	CASRSRDRAYGYTF	TGTGCCAGTAGGAGTCGGGACAGAGCCTATGGCTACACCTTC
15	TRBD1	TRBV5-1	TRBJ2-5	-	CASSFGTGVRETQYF	TGCGCCAGCAGCTTTGGGACAGGGGTGAGGGAGACCCAGTACTTC
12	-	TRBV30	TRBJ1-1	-	CAWSVGSTEAFF	TGTGCCTGGAGTGTGGGGAGCACTGAAGCTTTCTTT
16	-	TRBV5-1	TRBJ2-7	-	CASGGLGGSSYNEQYF	TGCGCCAGCGGCGGTTTGGGGGGCAGCTCCTACAATGAGCAGTACTTC
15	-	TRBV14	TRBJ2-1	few	CASSQVVVSYNEQFF	TGTGCCAGCAGCCAAGTTGTTGTATCCTACAATGAGCAGTTCTTC
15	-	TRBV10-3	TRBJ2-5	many	CAISEDMGDQETQYF	TGTGCCATCAGTGAGGATATGGGGGACCAAGAGACCCAGTACTTC
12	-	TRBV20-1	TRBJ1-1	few	CSARWSHTEAFF	TGCAGTGCCCGATGGAGCCATACTGAAGCTTTCTTT
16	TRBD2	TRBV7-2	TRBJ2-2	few	CASSLIGLENTGELFF	TGTGCCAGCAGCTTAATCGGACTAGAGAACACCGGGGAGCTGTTTTTT
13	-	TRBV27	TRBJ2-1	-	CASSCGAYNEQFF	TGTGCCAGCAGTTGTGGCGCCTACAATGAGCAGTTCTTC
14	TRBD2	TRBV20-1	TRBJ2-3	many	CSASSGGSTDTQYF	TGCAGTGCCAGTAGCGGGGGCAGCACAGATACGCAGTATTTT
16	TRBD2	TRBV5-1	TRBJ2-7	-	CASSFGGTHFYNEQYF	TGCGCCAGCAGCTTCGGGGGGACTCATTTTTACAATGAGCAGTACTTC
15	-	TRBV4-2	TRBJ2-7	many	CASSPRTNRPYEQYF	TGTGCCAGCAGCCCCCGGACGAATAGACCCTACGAGCAGTACTTC
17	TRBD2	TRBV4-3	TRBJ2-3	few	CASSQSSGGGAPDTQYF	TGCGCCAGCAGCCAATCCTCTGGCGGGGGGGCCCCAGATACGCAGTATTTT
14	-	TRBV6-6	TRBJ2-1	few	CASSPPSGRDEQFF	TGTGCCAGCAGCCCCCCTTCGGGTAGAGATGAGCAGTTCTTC
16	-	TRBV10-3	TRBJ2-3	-	CAISPTGLDRADTQYF	TGTGCCATCAGCCCAACAGGGTTGGATCGAGCAGATACGCAGTATTTT
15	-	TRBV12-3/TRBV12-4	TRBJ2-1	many	CASSPASSSYNEQFF	TGTGCCAGCAGCCCCGCATCGAGCTCCTACAATGAGCAGTTCTTC
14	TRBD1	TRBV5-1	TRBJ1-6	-	CASNEGTVNSPLHF	TGCGCCAGCAACGAAGGGACAGTAAATTCACCCCTCCACTTT